What follows describes a single T cell receptor beta chain. The target antigen is unknown. 13 Jbeta primers and 60 Vbeta primers were used for the PCR. Clones were sequenced by immunoSEQ multiplex PCR, and TCRdb holds only the in-frame ones, with some missing. The data show about 160,000 clones, with over 65% seen just once and about 7% held by the top ten. The data are from a study of cytomegalovirus exposure and HLA in healthy donors. Study conclusions and caveats: The study recorded around 160 TCR beta chains that were cytomegalovirus-associated. An analysis that was carried out later associated approximately 15,000 TCR beta sequences with HLA alleles at 0.05 false discovery rate.

Sequenced: PBMCs. The sequence came from a man aged 40-55 years in good health and CMV-seropositive.

Written as DNA, the CDR3 is TGTGCCAGCAGCGCCGGGGGGGCGCCCGAGCAGTACTTC. Translating it yields CASSAGGAPEQYF. J is TRBJ2-7 and V is TRBV9, with 8 bases identical to TRBD2. V lost 3 bases and J lost 6; bases outside the gene matches: 5. Germline CDR1 SGDLS, CDR2 YYNGEE. The CDR3 runs to 13 residues.